The TCR beta chain described here comes from a study of technical replicates of blood from a few donors. Profiled with immunoSEQ multiplex PCR; TCRdb holds only in-frame clones, not every one. The table records 87,000 or so clones, 92% of them present only once. Germline-derived CDR1 and CDR2 are SGHDN and FVKESK. J gave up 9 bases and V 0 bases, and 5 bases lay outside the gene matches. CDR3 length: 15 residues. The rearrangement joins TRBV14 to TRBJ2-1, with 10 bases matching TRBD2. The sequenced sample was T cells isolated from PBMCs. The receptor's source is a human donor in good health. As DNA, the CDR3 is TGTGCCAGCAGCCAAGAGAGCGGGGGGGCCTTTGAGCAGTTCTTC. Translation gives CASSQESGGAFEQFF.